This entry describes one TCR beta chain. Only in-frame clones appear in the TCRdb table, and some are missing; sequencing was by immunoSEQ multiplex PCR. The sample contains 190,000 or so clones, 80% to 90% of which appear only once. These data belong to a study of blood T cell repertoires in COVID-19. Germline values: CDR1 MGHRA, CDR2 YSYEKL. The CDR3 sequence is 12 residues long. V lost 4 bases to trimming and J lost 4 bases, with 6 bases between them. Assignments of participants to cohorts depended upon their own reported clinical history. The sequencing input was PBMCs or T cells enriched from blood (not recorded which). The receptor was derived from a man between 18 and 29 years old with acute COVID-19. The chain joins TRBV4-1 to TRBJ2-3, with D uncertain. The CDR3 nucleotides are TGCGCCAGCAGCCTTGTAGCAGATACGCAGTATTTT. Protein sequence: CASSLVADTQYF.